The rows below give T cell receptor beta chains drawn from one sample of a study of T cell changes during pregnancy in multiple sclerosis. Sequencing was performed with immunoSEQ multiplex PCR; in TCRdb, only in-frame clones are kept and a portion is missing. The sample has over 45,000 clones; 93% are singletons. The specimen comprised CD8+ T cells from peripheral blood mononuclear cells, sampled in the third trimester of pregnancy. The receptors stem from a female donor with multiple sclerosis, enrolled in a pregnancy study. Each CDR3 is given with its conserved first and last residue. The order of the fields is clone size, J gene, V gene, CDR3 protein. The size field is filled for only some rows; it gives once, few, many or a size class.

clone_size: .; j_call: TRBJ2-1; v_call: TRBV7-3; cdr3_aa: CASSFRTSGAYNEQFF
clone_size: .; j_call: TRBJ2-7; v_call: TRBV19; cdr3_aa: CATGLAGSYEQYF
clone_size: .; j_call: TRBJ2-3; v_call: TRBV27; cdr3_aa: CASKEGVDTQYF
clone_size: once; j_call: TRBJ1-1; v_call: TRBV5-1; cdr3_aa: CASSSLKLRQGYTEAFF
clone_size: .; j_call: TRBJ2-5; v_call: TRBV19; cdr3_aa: CASRQAGETQYF
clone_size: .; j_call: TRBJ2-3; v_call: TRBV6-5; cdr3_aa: CASSYSLTDTQYF
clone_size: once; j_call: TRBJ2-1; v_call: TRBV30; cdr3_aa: CAWSVGAGFNNEQFF
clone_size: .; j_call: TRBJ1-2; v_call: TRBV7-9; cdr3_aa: CASSLARQGDSYGYTF
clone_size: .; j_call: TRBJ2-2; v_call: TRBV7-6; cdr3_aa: CASSLVLGDVTGELFF
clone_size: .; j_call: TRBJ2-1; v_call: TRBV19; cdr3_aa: CASSMSSSYNEQFF
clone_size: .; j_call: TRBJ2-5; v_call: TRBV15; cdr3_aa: CATTGSPPTQYF
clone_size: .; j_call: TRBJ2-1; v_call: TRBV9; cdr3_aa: CASSVYSGSSYNEQFF
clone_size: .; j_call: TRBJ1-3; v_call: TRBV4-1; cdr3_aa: CASSQVHSGNTIYF
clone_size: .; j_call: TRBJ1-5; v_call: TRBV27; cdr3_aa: CASSPQGPGQPQHF
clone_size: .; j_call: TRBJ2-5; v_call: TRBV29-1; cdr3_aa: CSVFTDNQETQYF
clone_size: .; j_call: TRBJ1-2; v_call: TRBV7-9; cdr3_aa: CASSADYGYTF
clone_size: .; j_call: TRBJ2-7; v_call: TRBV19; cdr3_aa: CASSPTSGAPYEQYF
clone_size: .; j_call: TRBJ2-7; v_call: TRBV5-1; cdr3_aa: CASSLSSPEVSDEQYF
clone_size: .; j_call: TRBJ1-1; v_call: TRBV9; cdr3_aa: CASGEQGAQDEAFF
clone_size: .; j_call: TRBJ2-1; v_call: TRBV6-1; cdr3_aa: CASSTSGIGNEQFF
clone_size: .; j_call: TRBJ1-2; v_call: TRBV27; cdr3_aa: CASSLSWQGNYGYTF
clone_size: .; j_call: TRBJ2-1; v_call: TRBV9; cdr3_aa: CASSVGRSVAGFFLDEQFF
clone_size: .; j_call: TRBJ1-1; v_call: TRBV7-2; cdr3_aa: CASTMAGRSTEAFF
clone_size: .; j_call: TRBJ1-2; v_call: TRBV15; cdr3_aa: CATSRDRDTGWGGTF
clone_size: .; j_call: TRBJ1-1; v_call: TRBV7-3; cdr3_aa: CASSLAPTGSTEAFF
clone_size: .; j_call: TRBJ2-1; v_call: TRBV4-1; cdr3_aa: CASCWTSGSYNEQFF
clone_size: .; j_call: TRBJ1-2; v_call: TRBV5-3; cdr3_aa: CARSHRGQGAVYGYTF
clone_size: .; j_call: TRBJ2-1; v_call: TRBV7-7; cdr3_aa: CASSLAPTRSTYNEQFF
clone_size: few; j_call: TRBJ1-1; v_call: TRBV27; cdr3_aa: CASRPMLGGGEAFF
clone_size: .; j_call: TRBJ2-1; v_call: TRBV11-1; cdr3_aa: CASSLLDSFYNEQFF
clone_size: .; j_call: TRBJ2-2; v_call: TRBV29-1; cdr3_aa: CSGGDGELFF
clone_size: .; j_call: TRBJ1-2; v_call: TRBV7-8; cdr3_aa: CASSLAVGGASGYTF
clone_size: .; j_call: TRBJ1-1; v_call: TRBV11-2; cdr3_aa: CASSLDLGTGNTEAFF
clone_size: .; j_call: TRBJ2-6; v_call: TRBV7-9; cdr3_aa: CAIWGGIPPGANVLTF
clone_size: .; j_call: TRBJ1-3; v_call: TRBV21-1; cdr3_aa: CAVLAWLSGNTIYF
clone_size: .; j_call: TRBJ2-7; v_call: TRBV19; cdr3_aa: CASSMGQSYEQYF
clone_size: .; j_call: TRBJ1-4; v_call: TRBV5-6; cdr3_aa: CASSLGLEDEKLFF
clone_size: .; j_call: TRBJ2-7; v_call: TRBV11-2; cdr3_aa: CASSHTTARRHEQYF
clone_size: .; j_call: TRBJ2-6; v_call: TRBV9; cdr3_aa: CASSDGEASGYSGANVLTF
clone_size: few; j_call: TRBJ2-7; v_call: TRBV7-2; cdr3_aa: CASSRLAGGSNEQYF
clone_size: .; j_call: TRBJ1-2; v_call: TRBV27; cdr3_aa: CASSLSTASAYGYTF
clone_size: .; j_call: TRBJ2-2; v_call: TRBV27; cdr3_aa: CASSLYQAGELFF